These 26 T cell receptor beta chains came from one sample sequenced in a study of blood T cell repertoires in COVID-19. Assay used: immunoSEQ multiplex PCR; TCRdb lists only in-frame clones, some missing. The sample includes 100,000 or so clones, 85% of them seen just once. Specimen: peripheral blood. These receptor sequences come from a woman aged 65 to 85 with active or convalescent COVID-19.

The chain employs TRBV19 and TRBJ1-5, with D uncertain. V was clipped by 1 base and J by 7 bases, with 14 bases between them. Germline V gene sequence: CDR1 LNHDA, CDR2 SQIVND (reference sequence). The CDR3 loop spans 15 amino acids. CDR3 sequence (DNA): TGTGCCAGTAGTATAGTTAGAGGCGACGGGCAGCCCCAGCATTTT. Its protein product is CASSIVRGDGQPQHF.

In DNA, the CDR3 is TGTGCCAGCAGCCGTCGGGGGGAAGAGGATCAGCCCCAGCATTTT. Translation gives CASSRRGEEDQPQHF. V and J are TRBV5-5 and TRBJ1-5, with a possible D match to TRBD1 (5 bases). Germline loops: CDR1 SGHKS, CDR2 YYEKEE (reference sequence). V dropped 4 bases and J dropped 5 bases, with 16 bases sitting between them. This CDR3 is 15 amino acids long.

The chain employs TRBV18 and TRBJ2-7, with D perhaps matching TRBD1 (6 bases). The germline gives CDR1 KGHSH, CDR2 LQKENI. V gave up 4 bases and J gave up 0 bases, with 7 bases separating them. The CDR3 is 13 amino acids. The CDR3 region is CASSQGHSYEQYF. The CDR3 bases are TGTGCCAGCTCACAGGGACACTCCTACGAGCAGTACTTC.

DNA of the CDR3: TGTGCCAGTAGTACGACAGGGAATGGAAGATGGGAGACCCAGTACTTC. Its translation is CASSTTGNGRWETQYF. J is TRBJ2-5 and V is TRBV19; 7 nucleotides match TRBD1. In germline, CDR1 is LNHDA, CDR2 SQIVND (reference sequence). The trim removed 4 bases at V and 5 bases at J, leaving 13 bases unmatched. This CDR3 is built from 16 residues.

This clone was detected only a few times. The DNA of the CDR3 is TGTGCCAGCACCAGACAGTCTGCTTCGAATCAGCCCCAGCATTTT. This gives the protein CASTRQSASNQPQHF. J is TRBJ1-5 and V is TRBV6-5; tentative D call: TRBD1 (5 bases). V lost 7 bases, J lost 4 bases, and 17 bases lay in between. Germline V CDR1 and CDR2: MNHEY, SVGAGI. The CDR3 length is 15 residues.

On this clone itself: Other DNA sequences within the sample encode an identical CDR3. The chain is built from TRBV6-5 and TRBJ1-2; possible D gene TRBD1, 5 bases. This CDR3 has 15 amino acids. Looked up from germline, CDR1 is MNHEY and CDR2 is SVGAGI. The V and J ends lost 2 bases and 1 base respectively, with 11 bases between them. This CDR3 is CASSYVQGGNYGYTF. CDR3 DNA sequence: TGTGCCAGCAGTTACGTCCAGGGAGGTAACTATGGCTACACCTTC.

The chain couples TRBV7-8 to TRBJ1-1, with TRBD1 identical over 7 bases. CDR1 is SGHVS, CDR2 FQNEAQ, per germline. CDR3 length: 15 residues. V lost 5 bases to trimming and J lost 4 bases; unmatched junction nucleotides: 10. The CDR3 DNA reads TGTGCCAGCAGCCCGAAGACAGGGTGGGCCACTGAAGCTTTCTTT. The encoded protein is CASSPKTGWATEAFF.

The chain joins TRBV7-9 to TRBJ1-2, with D possibly being TRBD1 (6 bases). The CDR3 consists of 16 residues. Trimming took 5 bases from V and 8 from J, leaving 24 bases between them. From germline, CDR1 is SEHNR and CDR2 FQNEAQ (reference sequence). CDR3 region: CASSPPGASGGQGYTF. The CDR3 DNA reads as TGTGCCAGCAGCCCCCCGGGGGCCAGCGGGGGACAAGGCTACACCTTC.

V and J are TRBV7-2 and TRBJ1-2; the D is unclear. V was cut by 1 base and J by 0 bases, with 9 bases left in between. The CDR3 is 15 amino acids. In germline, CDR1 is SGHTA, CDR2 FQGNSA. CDR3 loop: CASSLGANTNYGYTF. DNA for the CDR3: TGTGCCAGCAGCTTAGGCGCCAATACTAACTATGGCTACACCTTC.

This sequence joins TRBV28 and TRBJ1-2; 7 positions match TRBD1. V lost 3 bases and J lost 4; bases outside the gene matches: 5. Germline assignment: CDR1 MDHEN and CDR2 SYDVKM. The CDR3 sequence is 14 residues long. CDR3 residues: CASSLAQGIYGYTF. In DNA form, the CDR3 reads TGTGCCAGCAGTTTGGCACAGGGGATCTATGGCTACACCTTC.

The table lists this clone with a count of one. The CDR3 DNA reads TGTGCCAGCAGTTACCGGGGGGGGGCAGATACGCAGTATTTT. It specifies CASSYRGGADTQYF. The chain joins TRBV6-2 or TRBV6-3 to TRBJ2-3, with 8 bases lining up with TRBD2. V was pared by 2 bases and J by 4 bases, with 2 bases of the junction left unmatched. There are 14 residues in the CDR3. Germline V gives CDR1 MNHEY, CDR2 SVGEGT.

This clone was seen more than once but under ten times. The chain has TRBV3-1 (or the pseudogene TRBV3-2) and TRBJ2-7, with 9 bases identical to TRBD2. Germline V gene sequence: CDR1 LGHDT, CDR2 YNNKEL (reference sequence). The CDR3 spans 13 residues. The trim removed 8 bases at V and 4 bases at J, leaving 6 bases unmatched. Here the CDR3 DNA reads TGTGCCAGCGGTCGGACTAGCGCTTACGAGCAGTACTTC. It yields the protein CASGRTSAYEQYF.

The chain has TRBV4-1 and TRBJ1-4; weak D call: TRBD1 (5 bases). CDR1 and CDR2 from the germline V gene are MGHRA and YSYEKL. Trimming stripped 4 bases from V and 6 bases from J, with 9 bases between. This CDR3 spans 13 amino acids. CDR3 sequence (DNA): TGCGCCAGCAGCCTCTCGGGGGATGAAAAACTGTTTTTT. Translation: CASSLSGDEKLFF.

This clone was picked up one time. This chain links TRBV6-1 with TRBJ2-3; 9 nucleotides match TRBD1. The CDR3 has 16 residues. Germline CDR1 is MNHNS and CDR2 is SASEGT. The junction had 7 bases not matched to a gene; V was cut back by 0 bases and J by 6 bases. The CDR3 spells CASSEAGTGFFDTQYF. For the CDR3, the DNA is TGTGCCAGCAGTGAAGCCGGGACAGGGTTTTTCGATACGCAGTATTTT.

The chain couples TRBV30 to TRBJ2-2; 8 positions agree with TRBD2. This CDR3 spans 15 amino acids. The trim removed 3 bases at V and 0 bases at J, leaving 3 bases unmatched. Germline V lookup: CDR1 GTSNPN, CDR2 SVGIG (reference sequence). CDR3 loop: CAWRLAETNTGELFF. The DNA for the CDR3 is TGTGCCTGGAGACTAGCGGAGACGAACACCGGGGAGCTGTTTTTT. Using reference TRBV30 and TRBJ2-2 for the parts outside the CDR3, the full variable domain is SQTIHQWPATLVQPVGSPLSLECTVEGTSNPNLYWYRQAAGRGLQLLFYSVGIGQISSEVPQNLSASRPQDRQFILSSKKLLLSDSGFYLCAWRLAETNTGELFFGEGSRLTVL.

CDR3 amino acids: CACTGDTYEQYF. The CDR3 DNA follows: TGTGCCTGTACAGGGGACACCTACGAGCAGTACTTC. The gene calls are TRBV30 and TRBJ2-7; 7 bases agree with TRBD1. The CDR3 runs to 12 residues. Germline assignment: CDR1 GTSNPN and CDR2 SVGIG (reference sequence). The V and J ends lost 6 bases and 2 bases, in that order; junction bases with no gene match: 4.

The chain has TRBV9 and TRBJ2-5; 7 nucleotides align to TRBD1. The germline V gene has CDR1 SGDLS and CDR2 YYNGEE. CDR3 length: 15 residues. V was clipped by 6 bases and J by 4 bases; unmatched bases: 12. The CDR3 coding sequence is TGTGCCAGCACCAGGGACAGCACTGGAAGAGAGACCCAGTACTTC. Its protein is CASTRDSTGRETQYF.

The rearrangement joins TRBV24-1 to TRBJ2-1, with TRBD2 matching 9 bases. CDR3 length: 17 amino acids. With 2 bases clipped from V and 0 bases from J, the junction kept 4 bases outside the gene matches. Looked up from germline, CDR1 is KGHDR and CDR2 is SFDVKD. CDR3 coding DNA: TGTGCCACCAGTGATTATACGCGGGGGGGCTCCTACAATGAGCAGTTCTTC. Translated, it gives CATSDYTRGGSYNEQFF.

This clone was seen once. The gene calls are TRBV6-6 and TRBJ2-1; D might be TRBD2 (6 bases). V lost 5 bases to trimming and J lost 6 bases, with 23 bases between them. CDR3 size: 17 residues. Germline V gene sequence: CDR1 MNHNY, CDR2 SVGAGI (reference sequence). In DNA form, the CDR3 reads TGTGCCAGCAGTCATCTCCGGACGGGAGCCGGGGCCAATGAGCAGTTCTTC. It specifies CASSHLRTGAGANEQFF.

The V gene is TRBV4-1, the J gene TRBJ1-1, with 7 bases identical to TRBD1. The germline V gene encodes CDR1 MGHRA and CDR2 YSYEKL. The CDR3 has 15 residues. Germline trimming cut 4 bases from V and 4 bases from J; bases unmatched to any gene: 9. CDR3 sequence reads: CASSPPLAGGTEAFF. In DNA form, the CDR3 reads TGCGCCAGCAGCCCCCCCCTCGCAGGGGGCACTGAAGCTTTCTTT.

This chain joins TRBV9 and TRBJ1-2, with a possible D match to TRBD1 (6 bases). The CDR3 totals 16 residues. Germline V CDR1 and CDR2: SGDLS, YYNGEE. V was pared by 4 bases and J by 0 bases, with 16 bases between. This CDR3 reads CASSSAGTPPNYGYTF. In DNA form, the CDR3 reads TGTGCCAGCAGCTCCGCCGGGACACCACCTAACTATGGCTACACCTTC.

The chain joins TRBV4-3 to TRBJ2-2, with TRBD2 identical over 7 bases. V shed 0 bases, J shed 2 bases, and the junction held 6 bases outside the gene matches. The CDR3 spans 17 residues. The germline gives CDR1 LGHNA, CDR2 YSLEER. Written as DNA, the CDR3 is TGCGCCAGCAGCCAAGAGGCTAGCGGAATTAACACCGGGGAGCTGTTTTTT. This translates into CASSQEASGINTGELFF.

The chain couples TRBV6-2 or TRBV6-3 to TRBJ1-5, with D unclear. Trimming removed 5 bases at V and 0 bases at J, with 5 bases between. This CDR3 has 13 residues. CDR1 and CDR2 (germline): MNHEY, SVGEGT. CDR3 residues: CASSDISNQPQHF. DNA for the CDR3: TGTGCCAGCAGTGACATTAGCAATCAGCCCCAGCATTTT.

This chain uses TRBV7-6 with TRBJ2-7, with TRBD1 matching 8 bases. V shed 1 base, J shed 7 bases, and the junction held 6 bases outside the gene matches. Germline loops: CDR1 SGHVS, CDR2 FNYEAQ. This CDR3 is 14 amino acids long. The CDR3: CASSLGQGTGEQYF. DNA for the CDR3: TGTGCCAGCAGCTTAGGACAGGGGACTGGAGAGCAGTACTTC.

The chain recombines TRBV4-1 with TRBJ1-5; D gene unclear. The CDR3 extends over 16 amino acids. The V end was cut by 0 bases, the J end by 1 base, with 10 bases between. The germline V gene has CDR1 MGHRA and CDR2 YSYEKL. CDR3 nucleotides: TGCGCCAGCAGCCAAGATCCAGGCCCCAGCAATCAGCCCCAGCATTTT. Amino acid sequence: CASSQDPGPSNQPQHF.

The chain recombines TRBV2 with TRBJ1-1; no firm D call. CDR3 length: 11 residues. The V end was cut by 6 bases, the J end by 7 bases, with 9 bases between. Germline CDR1 reads SNHLY; CDR2 reads FYNNEI. The CDR3 sequence: CASRLSHEAFF. The CDR3 region has the DNA TGTGCCAGCAGGTTAAGCCATGAAGCTTTCTTT.